This T cell receptor (beta chain) originates from a study of blood T cell repertoires in COVID-19. Study-level background: PBMCs, B-cell-depleted T cells, or T cells were the source of the cDNA or gDNA that made up the material.

The repertoire was sequenced with immunoSEQ multiplex PCR; TCRdb's copy has only in-frame clones and lacks some. Among a few hundred thousand clones listed, about nine tenths were seen once. Clinical history reported by participants formed the basis on which cohorts were assigned. Specimen: PBMCs or T cells enriched from blood (not recorded which). This TCR was recovered from a woman aged 45 to 65 who had been exposed to COVID-19.

For the CDR3, the DNA is TGTGCCAGCAGGCTACAGAGATCGAATGAAAAACTGTTTTTT. Amino acid sequence: CASRLQRSNEKLFF. The chain carries TRBV6-5 and TRBJ1-4; D is undetermined. The CDR3 contains 14 residues. Trimming cost V 6 bases and J 5 bases, with 13 bases left between them. The germline CDR1 and CDR2 sequences are MNHEY and SVGAGI.